This T cell receptor beta chain was profiled in a study of Ad26.COV2.S vaccination and SARS-CoV-2 variants. Study summary: Dosing was one shot or two shots 56 days apart. The study's findings and limits: Estimates derived from TCR breadth and depth analyses may have underestimated total T cell responses. Substantial breadth was reported for post-vaccination spike-specific CD8+ and CD4+ T cells.

This CDR3 contains 16 residues. Germline V lookup: CDR1 SGHVS, CDR2 FQNEAQ. V lost 6 bases, J lost 0 bases, and 15 bases lay in between. Treatment meaning: over 15 received Ad26.COV2.S at low or high dose, single or two shots; a few received placebo; per-sample allocation not given. At day 63 after the first vaccine or placebo injection, samples were drawn. Vaccination used an Ad26 vector expressing Wuhan-strain SARS-CoV-2 spike. Notes on this clone: Its target is not known.

The repertoire was sequenced with immunoSEQ multiplex PCR; TCRdb's copy has only in-frame clones and lacks some. The repertoire includes some 370,000 clones, 83% of them detected once, and approximately 7% sits in the top ten. The sequencing used peripheral blood, collected in a trial of Ad26.COV2.S vaccine versus placebo. This TCR came from a person between 18 and 65 years old who received the Ad26.COV2.S COVID-19 vaccine or a placebo. This chain connects TRBV7-8 to TRBJ1-5, with D perhaps matching TRBD1 (5 bases). The CDR3 sequence: CASRFGAGTSNQPQHF. DNA of the CDR3: TGTGCCAGCAGGTTCGGAGCAGGGACTAGCAATCAGCCCCAGCATTTT.